Listed here are 10 T cell receptor beta chains from one sample, sequenced in a study of shared clonotypes between healthy human individuals. Profiling relied on immunoSEQ multiplex PCR, and the TCRdb table lists in-frame clones only, not all of them. The sample records more than 2 million clones, 85% to 95% being singletons. Source material: naive CD4+ T cells sorted from blood. Sample subset: CD45RA+ positively selected. These receptors were obtained from a man aged 18 to 30 in good health.

The genes are TRBV10-3 and TRBJ1-1, with 10 bases fitting TRBD1. V shed 10 bases, J shed 7 bases, and the junction held 6 bases outside the gene matches. Germline V CDR1 and CDR2: ENHRY, SYGVKD. CDR3 length: 12 residues. CDR3 sequence reads: CATRQGADEAFF. CDR3 coding DNA: TGTGCCACACGACAGGGGGCTGATGAAGCTTTCTTT.

V is TRBV28 and J is TRBJ1-4; tentative D call: TRBD1 (6 bases). Trimming pared 6 bases from V and 5 bases from J, leaving 16 bases between. This CDR3 contains 15 residues. Germline V gene sequence: CDR1 MDHEN, CDR2 SYDVKM. CDR3 sequence: CASSRQGRGNEKLFF. The CDR3 DNA reads TGTGCCAGCAGCCGCCAGGGTAGGGGGAATGAAAAACTGTTTTTT. The full variable domain, completed using reference TRBV28 and TRBJ1-4, is DVKVTQSSRYLVKRTGEKVFLECVQDMDHENMFWYRQDPGLGLRLIYFSYDVKMKEKGDIPEGYSVSREKKERFSLILESASTNQTSMYLCASSRQGRGNEKLFFGSGTQLSVL.

This chain connects TRBV5-6 to TRBJ1-2; 7 bases fit TRBD1. CDR1 is SGHDT, CDR2 YYEEEE, per germline. Trimming removed 4 bases from V and 4 bases from J; junction bases left unmatched: 7. The CDR3 covers 14 residues. CDR3 residues: CASSPGTAIYGYTF. The CDR3 nucleotides read TGTGCCAGCAGCCCAGGGACAGCCATCTATGGCTACACCTTC. The full variable domain, rest sourced from reference TRBV5-6 and TRBJ1-2, is DAGVTQSPTHLIKTRGQQVTLRCSPKSGHDTVSWYQQALGQGPQFIFQYYEEEERQRGNFPDRFSGHQFPNYSSELNVNALLLGDSALYLCASSPGTAIYGYTFGSGTRLTVV.

The CDR3 bases are TGTGCCAGCAGTCTAGGACAGAAGGGGTTCGAGACCCAGTACTTC. Translating it yields CASSLGQKGFETQYF. The chain employs TRBV28 and TRBJ2-5; D is possibly TRBD1 (6 bases). This CDR3 is 15 amino acids long. Trimming stripped 5 bases from V and 5 bases from J, with 18 bases between. Germline CDR1 MDHEN, CDR2 SYDVKM.

The CDR3, as DNA: TGTGCCTGGAGGGATGGGGGAAATGAGCAGTTCTTC. The encoded protein is CAWRDGGNEQFF. The genes are TRBV30 and TRBJ2-1, with D perhaps TRBD1 or TRBD2 (5 bases each). Per the germline V gene, CDR1 is GTSNPN and CDR2 is SVGIG (reference sequence). The CDR3 is made up of 12 amino acids. The V end was cut by 3 bases, the J end by 7 bases, with 10 bases between.

The chain couples TRBV7-9 to TRBJ2-5; D remains unclear. Trimming left V 1 base short and J 5 bases short, with 11 bases between. Germline V gene data show CDR1 as SEHNR and CDR2 as FQNEAQ (reference sequence). CDR3 length equals 14 residues. The CDR3 loop reads CASSLGNGVETQYF. DNA for the CDR3: TGTGCCAGCAGCTTAGGAAACGGAGTGGAGACCCAGTACTTC. Drawing the rest from reference TRBV7-9 and TRBJ2-5, the complete variable domain is DTGVSQNPRHKITKRGQNVTFRCDPISEHNRLYWYRQTLGQGPEFLTYFQNEAQLEKSRLLSDRFSAERPKGSFSTLEIQRTEQGDSAMYLCASSLGNGVETQYFGPGTRLLVL.

V gene TRBV4-2 combines with J gene TRBJ2-7; no clear D gene. Trimming pared 3 bases from V and 6 bases from J, leaving 9 bases between. The CDR3 spans 12 residues. Germline CDR1 is LGHNA and CDR2 is YNFKEQ. The CDR3 DNA sequence: TGTGCCAGCAGCCACATGGGCGGCGAGCAGTACTTC. Its translation is CASSHMGGEQYF.

This chain joins TRBV27 and TRBJ1-5; TRBD1 agrees at 9 bases. V shed 0 bases and J 5 bases; nucleotides not matched to a gene: 8. This CDR3 has 17 residues. Germline CDR1 reads MNHEY; CDR2 reads SMNVEV (reference sequence). The CDR3 bases are TGTGCCAGCAGTTTATCAGGGACAGGGAGTCGCGATCAGCCCCAGCATTTT. Translation gives CASSLSGTGSRDQPQHF.

The chain employs TRBV6-6 and TRBJ1-2; TRBD1 might be the D (5 bases). In germline, CDR1 is MNHNY, CDR2 SVGAGI (reference sequence). V lost 10 bases and J 4 bases, leaving 10 bases between the germline ends. CDR3 length: 11 amino acids. CDR3 loop: CAIGAGYGYTF. CDR3 sequence (DNA): TGTGCCATAGGGGCTGGCTATGGCTACACCTTC.

The CDR3 nucleotides are TGCAGCGTGGAGGACAGGGTCTCCTACGAGCAGTACTTC. Translation gives CSVEDRVSYEQYF. The V gene is TRBV29-1, the J gene TRBJ2-7, with 8 positions matching TRBD1. Germline CDR1 is SQVTM and CDR2 is ANQGSEA. V dropped 6 bases and J dropped 0; count of bases not matched to a gene: 4. This CDR3 is built from 13 residues.